Following are 13 T cell receptor beta chains from one sample sequenced in a study of vaccination effects on CD4 cells after COVID-19. Their antigens remain unidentified. Sequenced by immunoSEQ multiplex PCR; TCRdb stores in-frame clones only, minus some. The sample contains 40,000 to 45,000 clones, 77% of which appear only once. Antigen-specific CD4+ T cells were first expanded with viral peptide pools by the ViraFEST assay and only then sequenced. Culture lasted roughly 9 days before CD4+ T cell isolation. Nucleocapsid antibodies were negative in the vaccine recipients, who had never had SARS-CoV-2 infection. The sequencing used CD4+ T cells from PBMCs cultured with HCoV-NL63 spike peptides, collected before COVID-19 vaccination. The receptors stem from a human donor who received a COVID-19 vaccine.

J is TRBJ2-1 and V is TRBV28; 10 bases agree with TRBD1. Germline CDR1 MDHEN, CDR2 SYDVKM. V gave up 4 bases and J gave up 0 bases; unmatched junction bases: 15. The CDR3 consists of 20 residues. This CDR3 reads CASSSHHRDRGVNSYNEQFF. The CDR3 coding sequence is TGTGCCAGCAGTTCGCATCACCGGGACAGGGGAGTAAACTCCTACAATGAGCAGTTCTTC.

The rearrangement uses TRBV5-8 and TRBJ1-1; D not resolved. Germline-derived CDR1 and CDR2 are SGHTS and YDEGEE. The V and J ends lost 3 bases and 1 base respectively, with 1 base between them. The CDR3 contains 11 residues. The CDR3 protein is CASSSNTEAFF. CDR3 nucleotides: TGTGCCAGCAGCTCGAACACTGAAGCTTTCTTT.

The V and J genes are TRBV7-2 and TRBJ2-7, with D unresolved. Per germline, CDR1 SGHTA and CDR2 FQGNSA. With 1 base removed from V and 3 bases from J, the gap between germline ends came to 7 bases. This CDR3 has 13 residues. The CDR3 spells CASSLDKHYEQYV. For the CDR3, the DNA is TGTGCCAGCAGCTTAGACAAGCACTACGAGCAGTACGTC.

Only a few counts were recorded for this clone. The chain uses TRBV19 and TRBJ2-5; 12 nucleotides agree with TRBD2. The CDR3 extends over 13 amino acids. Trimming took 5 bases from V and 7 from J; bases not matched to a gene: 2. Germline values: CDR1 LNHDA, CDR2 SQIVND (reference sequence). The CDR3 reads CASSLAGGPTQYF. The CDR3 DNA follows: TGTGCCAGTAGTCTAGCGGGGGGGCCGACCCAGTACTTC.

The rearrangement uses TRBV7-3 and TRBJ2-2; weak D call: TRBD2 (6 bases). Germline CDR1 is SGHTA and CDR2 is FQGTGA. This CDR3 is built from 14 residues. V lost 3 bases and J 6 bases, leaving 11 bases between the germline ends. The CDR3 is CASSFRRDSGELFF. For the CDR3, the DNA is TGTGCCAGCAGCTTCCGGCGGGACTCCGGGGAGCTGTTTTTT.

The chain combines TRBV6-4 with TRBJ2-7, with 9 bases that match TRBD2. The CDR3 is made up of 15 amino acids. The trim removed 5 bases at V and 2 bases at J, leaving 7 bases unmatched. The germline V gene encodes CDR1 MRHNA and CDR2 SNTAGT. CDR3 sequence reads: CASSNNSGGTYEQYV. The CDR3, as DNA: TGTGCCAGCAGTAATAATAGCGGGGGAACCTACGAGCAGTACGTC.

V is TRBV5-5 and J is TRBJ1-4; 9 nucleotides agree with TRBD1. The V and J ends lost 4 bases and 6 bases, in that order; junction bases with no gene match: 7. CDR3 length: 15 amino acids. Germline lookup yields CDR1 SGHKS and CDR2 YYEKEE (reference sequence). DNA of the CDR3: TGTGCCAGCAGCCTAATACAGGGGGCGTATGAAAAACTGTTTTTT. Translated: CASSLIQGAYEKLFF.

The chain employs TRBV6-2 or TRBV6-3 and TRBJ1-2; D ambiguous. Germline-derived CDR1 and CDR2 are MNHEY and SVGEGT. Trimming removed 6 bases from V and 8 bases from J, with 16 bases in between. The CDR3 runs 13 residues. In DNA, the CDR3 is TGTGCCAGCAGCCTCGGTTGGTCGGGGGGCTACACCTTC. Translating it yields CASSLGWSGGYTF.

The genes are TRBV6-5 and TRBJ1-1; D gene ambiguous. V lost 8 bases and J lost 0, with 10 bases in between. Germline V gene sequence: CDR1 MNHEY, CDR2 SVGAGI. This CDR3 contains 13 residues. In DNA, the CDR3 is TGTGCCAGCGTTCGGGCGGTGAACACTGAAGCTTTCTTT. This translates into CASVRAVNTEAFF.

This chain uses TRBV5-6 with TRBJ1-6, with 8 bases aligning to TRBD1. The V and J ends lost 1 base and 9 bases, in that order; junction bases with no gene match: 6. Germline lookup yields CDR1 SGHDT and CDR2 YYEEEE. This CDR3 is built from 15 residues. CDR3 in amino acids: CASSLFQGAGSPLHF. The CDR3 bases are TGTGCCAGCAGCTTGTTTCAGGGGGCAGGTTCACCCCTCCACTTT.

The J gene is TRBJ2-3, the V gene TRBV5-1, with D tentatively TRBD1 or TRBD2 (5 bases each). V was shortened by 3 bases and J by 4 bases, with 12 bases between the two germline ends. Germline CDR1 reads SGHRS; CDR2 reads YFSETQ. CDR3 size: 14 residues. Here the CDR3 DNA reads TGCGCCAGCAGCTCTCAAAGGGGAGCAGATACGCAGTATTTT. This codes for CASSSQRGADTQYF. Complete variable domain (other parts from reference TRBV5-1 and TRBJ2-3): KAGVTQTPRYLIKTRGQQVTLSCSPISGHRSVSWYQQTPGQGLQFLFEYFSETQRNKGNFPGRFSGRQFSNSRSEMNVSTLELGDSALYLCASSSQRGADTQYFGPGTRLTVL.

V gene TRBV7-9 combines with J gene TRBJ2-5; 13 bases match TRBD2. The length of the CDR3 is 16 residues. Germline CDR1 and CDR2: SEHNR and FQNEAQ (reference sequence). The junction had 6 bases not matched to a gene; V was cut back by 1 base and J by 7 bases. The CDR3 spells CASSLGLAGGHGTQYF. CDR3 in DNA: TGTGCCAGCAGCTTAGGACTAGCGGGGGGCCACGGGACCCAGTACTTC.

This rearrangement joins TRBV24-1 to TRBJ1-3; tentative D call: TRBD1 (5 bases). The CDR3 loop spans 15 amino acids. The ends were cut back, 2 bases at V and 4 bases at J, with 11 bases in the middle. The germline CDR1 and CDR2 sequences are KGHDR and SFDVKD. The CDR3 DNA sequence: TGTGCCACCAGTGATTCCGGGGCGCTAGGAAACACCATATATTTT. Amino acids: CATSDSGALGNTIYF.